Below, 25 T cell receptor beta chains from the same sample are listed, as sequenced in a study of cytomegalovirus exposure and HLA in healthy donors. The primer mix had 60 Vbeta and 13 Jbeta primers. Profiled with immunoSEQ multiplex PCR; TCRdb holds only in-frame clones, not every one. The table shows about 130,000 clones, with 75% to 90% occurring only once. The sample was PBMCs. The source is a man aged 40-49 years in good health and CMV-seronegative.

Remarks on this clone: Within the sample, other DNA sequences also encode this same CDR3. The gene calls are TRBV2 and TRBJ2-7; no reliable D call. The CDR3 length is 12 residues. The germline V and J ends were trimmed by 4 bases and 3 bases, with 7 bases remaining between them. Germline V lookup: CDR1 SNHLY, CDR2 FYNNEI. The CDR3 coding sequence is TGTGCCAGCAGTGGCGGCAGCTACGAGCAGTACTTC. This translates into CASSGGSYEQYF. The whole variable domain, filled in from reference TRBV2 and TRBJ2-7, reads EPEVTQTPSHQVTQMGQEVILRCVPISNHLYFYWYRQILGQKVEFLVSFYNNEISEKSEIFDDQFSVERPDGSNFTLKIRSTKLEDSAMYFCASSGGSYEQYFGPGTRLTVT.

The V gene is TRBV27, the J gene TRBJ1-5; 8 bases match TRBD1. The length of the CDR3 is 13 residues. The V segment lost 5 bases and the J segment 3 bases; nucleotides outside the gene matches: 0. Germline V gene sequence: CDR1 MNHEY, CDR2 SMNVEV (reference sequence). The chain's CDR3 is CASSQGANQPQHF. CDR3 DNA sequence: TGTGCCAGCAGTCAGGGGGCCAATCAGCCCCAGCATTTT.

This clone was recorded only once. The chain employs TRBV5-1 and TRBJ1-4; the match to TRBD1 covers 9 bases. The J segment lost 6 bases and the V segment lost 0 bases, leaving 3 bases of the junction unmatched. There are 15 residues in the CDR3. CDR1 SGHRS and CDR2 YFSETQ come from the germline V gene. CDR3 sequence: CASSLDGTGYEKLFF. Here the CDR3 DNA reads TGCGCCAGCAGCTTGGACGGGACAGGGTATGAAAAACTGTTTTTT.

V gene TRBV7-2 combines with J gene TRBJ1-1; 10 nucleotides line up with TRBD1. Germline-derived CDR1 and CDR2 are SGHTA and FQGNSA. The CDR3 spans 16 residues. V shed 5 bases and J 6 bases; nucleotides not matched to a gene: 12. The CDR3, as DNA: TGTGCCAGCAGCCCAGGGACAGGGGTTGGGAGCCCTGAAGCTTTCTTT. Translated, it gives CASSPGTGVGSPEAFF.

The chain carries TRBV29-1 and TRBJ2-7, with a possible D match to TRBD1 (6 bases). The V end lost 5 bases, the J end lost 2 bases, and 13 bases lay between the germline ends. Germline V gene data show CDR1 as SQVTM and CDR2 as ANQGSEA. The CDR3 is 13 residues long. Written as DNA, the CDR3 is TGCAGCGTTTTGACAGGTCTGACCTACGAGCAGTACTTC. This sequence encodes CSVLTGLTYEQYF.

The rearrangement links TRBV10-1 to TRBJ2-3, with a tentative D call TRBD1 (6 bases). The CDR3 spans 15 residues. V lost 0 bases to trimming and J lost 2 bases, with 9 bases between them. Germline CDR1 is WNHNN and CDR2 is SYGVQD (reference sequence). The CDR3 bases are TGCGCCAGCAGTGAGTCGAGGGGGTCCACAGATACGCAGTATTTT. Its translation is CASSESRGSTDTQYF.

This clone was counted between two and nine times. This rearrangement joins TRBV6-4 to TRBJ2-1, with 8 bases matching TRBD1. Germline trimming cut 5 bases from V and 5 bases from J; bases unmatched to any gene: 8. This CDR3 contains 15 residues. The germline gives CDR1 MRHNA, CDR2 SNTAGT. The CDR3 here is CASSLFGQGNNEQFF. DNA for the CDR3: TGTGCCAGCAGTCTATTCGGACAGGGAAACAATGAGCAGTTCTTC.

V and J are TRBV4-1 and TRBJ1-6; 9 bases line up with TRBD1. Losses at the gene ends were 3 bases for V and 4 bases for J; bases not matched to a gene: 10. Germline loops: CDR1 MGHRA, CDR2 YSYEKL. The CDR3 extends over 18 amino acids. CDR3 coding DNA: TGCGCCAGCAGCCAGGGATGGGACAGGGATGGGTATAATTCACCCCTCCACTTT. Residues: CASSQGWDRDGYNSPLHF.

The rearrangement links TRBV7-2 to TRBJ2-1, with 8 positions matching TRBD2. The junction had 1 base not matched to a gene; V was cut back by 0 bases and J by 3 bases. The germline gives CDR1 SGHTA, CDR2 FQGNSA. The CDR3 has 15 amino acids. CDR3 in DNA: TGTGCCAGCAGCTTAGCCGGGACTAGCTACAATGAGCAGTTCTTC. Translated, it gives CASSLAGTSYNEQFF.

This chain joins TRBV4-2 and TRBJ2-1, with 7 bases matching TRBD2. The CDR3 runs 15 residues. Trimming removed 1 base from V and 6 bases from J; junction bases left unmatched: 6. Germline V CDR1 and CDR2: LGHNA, YNFKEQ. CDR3 in amino acids: CASSQVGVAGNEQFF. Written as DNA, the CDR3 is TGTGCCAGCAGCCAAGTGGGAGTAGCGGGCAATGAGCAGTTCTTC.

The chain uses TRBV11-3 and TRBJ1-1; 7 bases are a match to TRBD1. From germline, CDR1 is SGHNT and CDR2 YENEEA. Trimming removed 2 bases from V and 0 bases from J; junction bases left unmatched: 6. The CDR3 is made up of 16 amino acids. Here the CDR3 DNA reads TGTGCCAGCAGCTTAAGGGGGCCTGGGATGAACACTGAAGCTTTCTTT. Its translation is CASSLRGPGMNTEAFF.

The chain has TRBV7-9 and TRBJ2-7; D perhaps matches TRBD2 (6 bases). Per the germline V gene, CDR1 is SEHNR and CDR2 is FQNEAQ (reference sequence). V shed 2 bases and J shed 5 bases, with 10 bases lying between them. There are 13 residues in the CDR3. DNA for the CDR3: TGTGCCAGCAGCTTAAAGGGAGGCAACGAGCAGTACTTC. The encoded protein is CASSLKGGNEQYF.

The count of this clone is one. This chain connects TRBV5-4 to TRBJ2-1; D call uncertain. Germline values: CDR1 SGHNT, CDR2 YYREEE (reference sequence). This CDR3 comprises 15 residues. V was shortened by 5 bases and J by 8 bases, with 20 bases between the two germline ends. The CDR3: CASRPGGGSSHEQFF. DNA of the CDR3: TGTGCCAGCAGGCCGGGTGGTGGAAGTTCGCATGAGCAGTTCTTC.

V is TRBV27 and J is TRBJ1-5, with a tentative D call TRBD1 (5 bases). V was cut by 2 bases and J by 7 bases, with 12 bases left in between. CDR3 length: 14 amino acids. CDR1 is MNHEY, CDR2 SMNVEV, per germline (reference sequence). CDR3 in amino acids: CASSLRGVRQPQHF. CDR3 nucleotides: TGTGCCAGCAGTTTAAGGGGTGTCAGGCAGCCCCAGCATTTT.

The chain has TRBV19 and TRBJ2-4; a possible D gene is TRBD2 (5 bases). In germline, CDR1 is LNHDA, CDR2 SQIVND (reference sequence). The CDR3 consists of 14 residues. V lost 5 bases and J lost 6, with 14 bases in between. In DNA form, the CDR3 reads TGTGCCAGTAGTCCGGAGAGGGTGAGAAACATTCAGTACTTC. Translation: CASSPERVRNIQYF.

Comments on this clone: Mismatch with germline at one junction end may stem from a read error. The V and J genes are TRBV15 and TRBJ2-7; D perhaps matches TRBD2 (6 bases). This CDR3 has 15 residues. Germline V gene sequence: CDR1 LNHNV, CDR2 YYDKDF (reference sequence). The CDR3 coding sequence is TGTGCCACCAGCAGAGAGGAGGATAGCGGCTACAAGCAGTACTTC. This sequence encodes CATSREEDSGYKQYF.

J is TRBJ2-7 and V is TRBV2; TRBD2 aligns across 11 bases. This CDR3 has 16 amino acids. Germline V CDR1 and CDR2: SNHLY, FYNNEI. After removal of 3 bases from V and 5 bases from J, the junction contained 9 bases not matched to a gene. CDR3 sequence: CASSDGSSGRWNEQYF. CDR3 in DNA: TGTGCCAGCAGTGATGGGTCTAGCGGGAGGTGGAACGAGCAGTACTTC.

The chain combines TRBV7-2 with TRBJ2-5; 7 bases are shared with TRBD2. TRBJ2-7 explains the end of the DNA better; the J call may be wrong. Germline V gene sequence: CDR1 SGHTA, CDR2 FQGNSA. The CDR3 spans 13 residues. The CDR3 DNA sequence: TGTGCCAGCAGTTCCGCGGGGGCCTACGAGCAGTACTTC. Translated, it gives CASSSAGAYEQYF.

The chain couples TRBV10-3 to TRBJ2-3, with D uncertain. The germline CDR1 and CDR2 sequences are ENHRY and SYGVKD. The CDR3 runs to 13 residues. V lost 5 bases to trimming and J lost 4 bases, with 10 bases between them. CDR3 nucleotides: TGTGCCATCAGTACCGAACCAGCAGATACGCAGTATTTT. Translation gives CAISTEPADTQYF.

The chain has TRBV28 and TRBJ1-6; the match to TRBD1 covers 8 bases. The germline V gene has CDR1 MDHEN and CDR2 SYDVKM. CDR3 size: 14 residues. V shed 3 bases, J shed 5 bases, and the junction held 0 bases outside the gene matches. This CDR3 is CASSFRGHNSPLHF. The CDR3 region has the DNA TGTGCCAGCAGTTTCAGGGGGCATAATTCACCCCTCCACTTT.

Here the CDR3 DNA reads TGTGCCAGCAGCTTTCGGAGTGGAAACATTCAGTACTTC. Its protein product is CASSFRSGNIQYF. The V and J genes are TRBV28 and TRBJ2-4; D ambiguous. The CDR3 is 13 residues long. Trimming pared 6 bases from V and 6 bases from J, leaving 12 bases between. Germline CDR1 is MDHEN and CDR2 is SYDVKM. The entire variable domain, with the rest obtained from reference TRBV28 and TRBJ2-4, is as follows: DVKVTQSSRYLVKRTGEKVFLECVQDMDHENMFWYRQDPGLGLRLIYFSYDVKMKEKGDIPEGYSVSREKKERFSLILESASTNQTSMYLCASSFRSGNIQYFGAGTRLSVL.

V usage is TRBV4-3 and J usage is TRBJ1-1, with D possibly being TRBD1 (6 bases). Germline loops: CDR1 LGHNA, CDR2 YSLEER. V was trimmed by 2 bases and J by 1 base, leaving 17 bases between them. This CDR3 has 17 residues. In nucleotides, the CDR3 is TGCGCCAGCAGCCAAACCGATCGACAGGACCGGAACACTGAAGCTTTCTTT. Amino acid sequence: CASSQTDRQDRNTEAFF.

This clone has just one count. The chain carries TRBV9 and TRBJ1-3; possibly TRBD1 for D (5 bases). CDR3 length: 17 residues. The V gene lost 0 bases and the J gene lost 6 bases, with 19 bases spanning the gap. Germline V lookup: CDR1 SGDLS, CDR2 YYNGEE. CDR3 sequence: CASSVGPIKGRENTIYF. Written as DNA, the CDR3 is TGTGCCAGCAGCGTAGGCCCCATAAAGGGGAGGGAAAACACCATATATTTT.

This clone was detected a few times. V usage is TRBV9 and J usage is TRBJ1-5; TRBD1 aligns across 7 bases. Germline trimming cut 3 bases from V and 0 bases from J; bases unmatched to any gene: 12. The CDR3 has 18 residues. Germline V gene lookup returns CDR1 SGDLS and CDR2 YYNGEE. The CDR3 region is CASSEHGQDPYSNQPQHF. CDR3 sequence (DNA): TGTGCCAGCAGCGAGCACGGACAGGACCCATATAGCAATCAGCCCCAGCATTTT.

The CDR3 loop reads CASSSPPGQRNSPLHF. CDR3 in DNA: TGTGCCAGCAGCTCCCCACCGGGACAGCGTAATTCACCCCTCCACTTT. This chain joins TRBV7-3 and TRBJ1-6; TRBD1 matches 7 bases. Germline CDR1 is SGHTA and CDR2 is FQGTGA. V was pared by 4 bases and J by 6 bases, with 9 bases of the junction left unmatched. The CDR3 runs to 16 residues.